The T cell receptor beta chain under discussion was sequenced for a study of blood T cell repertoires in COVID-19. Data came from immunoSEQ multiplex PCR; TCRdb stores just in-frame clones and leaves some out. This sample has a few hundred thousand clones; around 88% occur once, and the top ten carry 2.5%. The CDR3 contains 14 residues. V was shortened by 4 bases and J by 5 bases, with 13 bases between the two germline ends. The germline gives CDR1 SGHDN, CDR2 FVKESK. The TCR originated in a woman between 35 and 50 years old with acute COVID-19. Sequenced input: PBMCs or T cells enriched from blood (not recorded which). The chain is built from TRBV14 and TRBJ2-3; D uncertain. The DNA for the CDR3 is TGTGCCAGCAGCCCCTCAGGCCTTTTAGATACGCAGTATTTT. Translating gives CASSPSGLLDTQYF.